The 18 T cell receptor beta chains below all came from one sample that was sequenced in a study of long-term antiretroviral therapy in people with HIV. This was the immunoSEQ v3.0 assay at survey level. The table came from immunoSEQ multiplex PCR; TCRdb's copy has only in-frame clones and leaves some out. Here the sample spans 48,000 or so clones, roughly four fifths being singletons. The sequenced sample was unsorted PBMCs, obtained 0.8 years after starting antiretroviral therapy. The receptor source for this set is a woman between 18 and 30 years old with HIV.

This rearrangement joins TRBV19 to TRBJ2-3; D not certain. Germline loops: CDR1 LNHDA, CDR2 SQIVND (reference sequence). V was pared by 2 bases and J by 3 bases, with 6 bases between. This CDR3 is built from 13 residues. CDR3 in amino acids: CASSITRTDTQYF. The CDR3 DNA is TGTGCCAGTAGTATAACCAGGACAGATACGCAGTATTTT.

This clone was observed a few times. V gene TRBV6-5 combines with J gene TRBJ1-3; a possible D gene is TRBD1 (6 bases). The CDR3 extends over 15 amino acids. Germline assignment: CDR1 MNHEY and CDR2 SVGAGI. Trimming removed 2 bases at V and 2 bases at J, with 10 bases between. CDR3 DNA sequence: TGTGCCAGCAGTTACCAAGGACAGCCTGGAAACACCATATATTTT. Its translation is CASSYQGQPGNTIYF.

The chain couples TRBV28 to TRBJ2-7, with 8 positions matching TRBD1. Per the germline V gene, CDR1 is MDHEN and CDR2 is SYDVKM. The J segment lost 4 bases and the V segment lost 5 bases, leaving 10 bases of the junction unmatched. CDR3 length: 15 residues. The DNA of the CDR3 is TGTGCCAGCAGTCCATTCGACAGGGGACTGTACGAGCAGTACTTC. Translated, it gives CASSPFDRGLYEQYF.

CDR3 in DNA: TGTGCCAGCAGCTTAGAACAGGGGGCCAATCAGCCCCAGCATTTT. It translates to CASSLEQGANQPQHF. V is TRBV7-2 and J is TRBJ1-5, with TRBD1 matching over 9 bases. Looked up from germline, CDR1 is SGHTA and CDR2 is FQGNSA. The CDR3 runs 15 residues. With 1 base clipped from V and 3 bases from J, the junction kept 1 base outside the gene matches.

The J gene is TRBJ1-3, the V gene TRBV4-3; D unresolved. The CDR3 runs 14 residues. Germline CDR1 is LGHNA and CDR2 is YSLEER. V lost 0 bases and J lost 5, with 8 bases in between. This CDR3 is CASSQDTSRNTIYF. CDR3 DNA sequence: TGCGCCAGCAGCCAAGATACTAGTCGAAACACCATATATTTT.

The chain links TRBV6-4 to TRBJ1-2; tentatively, D is TRBD1 (5 bases). CDR1 and CDR2 from the germline V gene are MRHNA and SNTAGT. The length of the CDR3 is 12 residues. V gave up 6 bases and J gave up 8 bases, with 13 bases separating them. The CDR3 spells CASRTAEGGYTF. CDR3 in DNA: TGTGCCAGCAGGACAGCCGAGGGAGGCTACACCTTC.

The V call is TRBV7-9, the J call TRBJ2-7, with 8 nucleotides matching TRBD1. The CDR3 extends over 14 amino acids. Germline V gene lookup returns CDR1 SEHNR and CDR2 FQNEAQ (reference sequence). V was pared by 1 base and J by 4 bases, with 3 bases of the junction left unmatched. The CDR3 protein is CASSLGGQGYEQYF. CDR3 nucleotides: TGTGCCAGCAGCTTAGGTGGACAGGGTTACGAGCAGTACTTC. The variable domain in full, with the rest retrieved from reference TRBV7-9 and TRBJ2-7, is DTGVSQNPRHKITKRGQNVTFRCDPISEHNRLYWYRQTLGQGPEFLTYFQNEAQLEKSRLLSDRFSAERPKGSFSTLEIQRTEQGDSAMYLCASSLGGQGYEQYFGPGTRLTVT.

The chain is built from TRBV4-3 and TRBJ2-5, with D unclear. Germline assignment: CDR1 LGHNA and CDR2 YSLEER. Trimming shortened V by 1 base and J by 0 bases, and 12 bases separated the two germline ends. This CDR3 has 16 residues. The CDR3 DNA reads as TGCGCCAGCAGCCAAGGATGGCCTGACAACCAAGAGACCCAGTACTTC. It is translated as CASSQGWPDNQETQYF.

This chain uses TRBV29-1 with TRBJ2-1; 10 positions match TRBD2. V trimming: 7 bases; J trimming: 9 bases; junction bases outside the gene matches: 9. CDR1 and CDR2 (germline): SQVTM, ANQGSEA. This CDR3 has 13 amino acids. CDR3 protein: CSAKVAGGGEQFF. As DNA, the CDR3 is TGCAGCGCAAAGGTAGCGGGAGGAGGTGAGCAGTTCTTC.

The gene calls are TRBV11-2 and TRBJ1-1; D unclear. The CDR3 sequence is 15 residues long. From germline, CDR1 is SGHAT and CDR2 FQNNGV. V was shortened by 3 bases and J by 3 bases, with 14 bases between the two germline ends. For the CDR3, the DNA is TGTGCCAGCAGCTTTTCTATGGGCCGGGACACTGAAGCTTTCTTT. It encodes CASSFSMGRDTEAFF. The full variable domain, in which reference TRBV11-2 and TRBJ1-1 provide the parts outside the CDR3, is EAGVAQSPRYKIIEKRQSVAFWCNPISGHATLYWYQQILGQGPKLLIQFQNNGVVDDSQLPKDRFSAERLKGVDSTLKIQPAKLEDSAVYLCASSFSMGRDTEAFFGQGTRLTVV.

The rearrangement links TRBV28 to TRBJ1-5; D ambiguous. Germline values: CDR1 MDHEN, CDR2 SYDVKM. The CDR3 sequence is 17 residues long. Trimming took off 3 bases at V and 0 bases at J, with 15 bases between the two ends. CDR3 sequence: CASSFPRLGGSNQPQHF. CDR3 nucleotides: TGTGCCAGCAGTTTTCCCCGACTGGGCGGTAGCAATCAGCCCCAGCATTTT.

This chain uses TRBV10-3 with TRBJ2-1, with a tentative D call TRBD2 (5 bases). The CDR3 has 13 residues. In germline, CDR1 is ENHRY, CDR2 SYGVKD. Trimming cost V 4 bases and J 13 bases, with 17 bases left between them. CDR3 loop: CAISGGLGKPQFF. The CDR3 DNA reads TGTGCCATCAGTGGAGGGCTGGGGAAGCCCCAGTTCTTC.

V and J are TRBV4-3 and TRBJ2-7; possibly TRBD2 for D (6 bases). The CDR3 runs to 13 residues. Germline loops: CDR1 LGHNA, CDR2 YSLEER. V was cut by 4 bases and J by 0 bases, with 7 bases left in between. CDR3 amino acids: CASSPGLSYEQYF. In DNA form, the CDR3 reads TGCGCCAGCAGCCCGGGACTCTCCTACGAGCAGTACTTC.

The chain is built from TRBV27 and TRBJ1-1; D gene ambiguous. The V gene lost 8 bases and the J gene lost 1 base, with 11 bases spanning the gap. The CDR3 sequence is 13 residues long. Germline V gene lookup returns CDR1 MNHEY and CDR2 SMNVEV (reference sequence). CDR3 bases: TGTGCCAGCGATGATTCTAGGAACACTGAAGCTTTCTTT. The encoded protein is CASDDSRNTEAFF.

The sample holds one count of this clone. The chain combines TRBV10-1 with TRBJ2-1; TRBD1 is a possible D gene (5 bases). Trimming took off 4 bases at V and 4 bases at J, with 14 bases between the two ends. This CDR3 is 15 amino acids long. The germline V gene has CDR1 WNHNN and CDR2 SYGVQD (reference sequence). CDR3 region: CASSVSGSGYNEQFF. The CDR3 DNA reads TGCGCCAGCAGTGTTTCAGGGTCAGGGTACAATGAGCAGTTCTTC.

The J gene is TRBJ1-1, the V gene TRBV28, with D unresolved. Trimming shortened V by 2 bases and J by 11 bases, and 9 bases separated the two germline ends. From germline, CDR1 is MDHEN and CDR2 SYDVKM. The CDR3 consists of 11 residues. CDR3 DNA sequence: TGTGCCAGCAGTTTACGGGAGCCCGCTTTCTTT. Amino acid sequence: CASSLREPAFF.

This chain uses TRBV7-8 with TRBJ2-7; 8 bases align to TRBD1. The CDR3 has 14 amino acids. V trimming: 4 bases; J trimming: 6 bases; junction bases outside the gene matches: 8. From germline, CDR1 is SGHVS and CDR2 FQNEAQ. This CDR3 is CASSWRTGRLEQYF. The CDR3 nucleotides are TGTGCCAGCAGCTGGAGGACAGGGAGGCTCGAGCAGTACTTC. Filled out from reference TRBV7-8 and TRBJ2-7, the complete variable domain reads GAGVSQSPRYKVAKRGQDVALRCDPISGHVSLFWYQQALGQGPEFLTYFQNEAQLDKSGLPSDRFFAERPEGSVSTLKIQRTQQEDSAVYLCASSWRTGRLEQYFGPGTRLTVT.

The chain is built from TRBV11-3 and TRBJ2-3; TRBD2 matches 11 bases. Germline CDR1 is SGHNT and CDR2 is YENEEA. This CDR3 spans 17 amino acids. V lost 0 bases, J lost 0 bases, and 2 bases stayed unmatched. The CDR3 DNA sequence: TGTGCCAGCAGCTTAGAGCTAGCGGGGGGCAGCACAGATACGCAGTATTTT. Its translation is CASSLELAGGSTDTQYF.